The 5 T cell receptor beta chains below all came from one sample that was sequenced in a study of blood T cell repertoires in COVID-19. Only in-frame clones appear in the TCRdb table, and some are missing; sequencing was by immunoSEQ multiplex PCR. The sample has 100,000 or so clones, around 90% seen once; the top ten hold about 5%. The material sequenced was peripheral blood. Receptors originate from a human donor in a cohort sampled during active COVID-19.

The V gene is TRBV5-1, the J gene TRBJ2-5; 8 bases line up with TRBD1. Germline V lookup: CDR1 SGHRS, CDR2 YFSETQ. V was pared by 2 bases and J by 5 bases, with 8 bases of the junction left unmatched. The CDR3 loop spans 15 amino acids. The CDR3 sequence is CASSLHRGIGETQYF. In DNA form, the CDR3 reads TGCGCCAGCAGCTTACACAGGGGGATAGGGGAGACCCAGTACTTC.

J is TRBJ2-7 and V is TRBV7-3, with TRBD2 identical over 8 bases. Per germline, CDR1 SGHTA and CDR2 FQGTGA. The CDR3 runs to 17 residues. The V gene end was trimmed by 0 bases and the J gene end by 3 bases; junction bases not matched to a gene: 10. In nucleotides, the CDR3 is TGTGCCAGCAGCTTAACGGGAACTAGCGGAGGTTACTACGAGCAGTACTTC. This gives the protein CASSLTGTSGGYYEQYF.

This clone occurred a few times. For the CDR3, the DNA is TGTGCCAGCAGCCTAGCGGGAGGGCTAGGCAATGAGCAGTTCTTC. It translates to CASSLAGGLGNEQFF. The chain combines TRBV7-3 with TRBJ2-1; 12 bases are a match to TRBD2. The V segment lost 5 bases and the J segment 6 bases; nucleotides outside the gene matches: 5. In germline, CDR1 is SGHTA, CDR2 FQGTGA. CDR3 length equals 15 residues.

The genes are TRBV6-4 and TRBJ2-1; 10 bases map to TRBD2. Trimming took 0 bases from V and 0 from J; bases not matched to a gene: 5. This CDR3 spans 18 amino acids. The germline V gene encodes CDR1 MRHNA and CDR2 SNTAGT. Written as DNA, the CDR3 is TGTGCCAGCAGTGACTCTCTGGCTAGCGGGAGCTCCTACAATGAGCAGTTCTTC. Its protein product is CASSDSLASGSSYNEQFF.

This chain links TRBV7-2 with TRBJ1-5; D might be TRBD1 (5 bases). CDR1 and CDR2 from the germline V gene are SGHTA and FQGNSA. The CDR3 consists of 13 residues. Trimming pared 3 bases from V and 5 bases from J, leaving 8 bases between. The CDR3 DNA follows: TGTGCCAGCAGCTTGCAGGGTTATCAGCCCCAGCATTTT. Its protein is CASSLQGYQPQHF.